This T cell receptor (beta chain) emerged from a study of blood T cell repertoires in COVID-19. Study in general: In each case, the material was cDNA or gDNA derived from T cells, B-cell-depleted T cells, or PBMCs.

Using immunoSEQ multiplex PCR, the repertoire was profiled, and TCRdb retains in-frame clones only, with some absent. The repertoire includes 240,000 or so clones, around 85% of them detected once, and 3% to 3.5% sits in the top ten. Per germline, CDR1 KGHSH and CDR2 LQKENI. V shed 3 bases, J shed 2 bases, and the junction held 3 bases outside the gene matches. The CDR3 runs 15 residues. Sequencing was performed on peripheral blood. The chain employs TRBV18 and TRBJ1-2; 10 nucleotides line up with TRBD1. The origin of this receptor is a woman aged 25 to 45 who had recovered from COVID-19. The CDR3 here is CASSPGTGENYGYTF. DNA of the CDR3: TGTGCCAGCTCACCCGGGACAGGGGAAAACTATGGCTACACCTTC.